The 30 T cell receptor beta chains in this list originate from one sample, sequenced in a study of control samples from healthy donors and cancer patients. The method was immunoSEQ multiplex PCR; TCRdb's version includes in-frame clones alone and lacks a portion of them. The repertoire holds 100,000 to 120,000 clones, with 80% to 90% as singletons. The sample was blood. Source of these receptors: a woman aged 50 to 60 in good health.

This clone showed up just a few times. The rearrangement links TRBV7-2 to TRBJ2-1; D remains ambiguous. CDR1 and CDR2 (germline): SGHTA, FQGNSA. V lost 0 bases, J lost 5 bases, and 11 bases lay in between. The CDR3 covers 15 residues. In DNA, the CDR3 is TGTGCCAGCAGCTTAGCGATGGGTCTCAACAATGAGCAGTTCTTC. Translation gives CASSLAMGLNNEQFF.

The V gene is TRBV5-4, the J gene TRBJ2-5; 10 positions agree with TRBD1. From germline, CDR1 is SGHNT and CDR2 YYREEE (reference sequence). With 3 bases clipped from V and 5 bases from J, the junction kept 4 bases outside the gene matches. This CDR3 region has 14 residues. CDR3 nucleotide sequence: TGTGCCAGCAGCTCGACAGGGGGCTGGGAGACCCAGTACTTC. Encoded protein: CASSSTGGWETQYF.

In this sample, this clone turned up a few times. The chain is built from TRBV5-5 and TRBJ2-1; 8 bases line up with TRBD1. Germline loops: CDR1 SGHKS, CDR2 YYEKEE (reference sequence). The CDR3 is made up of 17 amino acids. Trimming cost V 2 bases and J 6 bases; bases outside gene matches: 13. CDR3 residues: CASSLSGQGLGINEQFF. The CDR3 DNA reads TGTGCCAGCAGCTTAAGCGGACAGGGTCTGGGAATCAATGAGCAGTTCTTC.

This CDR3 is CASSFNTAGANVLTF. In DNA, the CDR3 is TGTGCCAGCAGCTTTAACACGGCTGGGGCCAACGTCCTGACTTTC. V and J are TRBV7-9 and TRBJ2-6, with no clear D. The CDR3 extends over 15 amino acids. Germline V gives CDR1 SEHNR, CDR2 FQNEAQ (reference sequence). Trimming stripped 3 bases from V and 2 bases from J, with 8 bases between.

CDR3 nucleotides: TGTGCCAGCTCAGATTCTTACTCCTATAATTCACCCCTCCACTTT. It translates to CASSDSYSYNSPLHF. V gene TRBV18 combines with J gene TRBJ1-6; D unresolved. The CDR3 contains 15 residues. Trimming left V 5 bases short and J 0 bases short, with 8 bases between. The germline gives CDR1 KGHSH, CDR2 LQKENI.

This chain links TRBV6-6 with TRBJ1-1, with D maybe TRBD1 (5 bases). The CDR3 runs to 15 residues. Germline V gives CDR1 MNHNY, CDR2 SVGAGI (reference sequence). V lost 0 bases and J 0 bases, leaving 8 bases between the germline ends. This chain's CDR3 is CASSYSGGMNTEAFF. The CDR3 DNA reads TGTGCCAGCAGTTACTCTGGGGGTATGAACACTGAAGCTTTCTTT.

This chain joins TRBV7-2 and TRBJ2-1; the D gene is possibly TRBD2 (7 bases). Germline CDR1 SGHTA, CDR2 FQGNSA. Trimming removed 9 bases from V and 0 bases from J, with 15 bases in between. The CDR3 has 15 residues. The CDR3 nucleotides read TGTGCCAGTAGGGGGGGAGGAGCCTCCTACAATGAGCAGTTCTTC. Residues: CASRGGGASYNEQFF. Full variable domain (outside the CDR3, taken from reference TRBV7-2 and TRBJ2-1): GAGVSQSPSNKVTEKGKDVELRCDPISGHTALYWYRQSLGQGLEFLIYFQGNSAPDKSGLPSDRFSAERTGGSVSTLTIQRTQQEDSAVYLCASRGGGASYNEQFFGPGTRLTVL.

This clone was counted a single time. CDR3 residues: CATSNWLGPNTGELFF. CDR3 nucleotide sequence: TGTGCCACCAGCAACTGGCTAGGTCCTAACACCGGGGAGCTGTTTTTT. The gene calls are TRBV24-1 and TRBJ2-2, with D unclear. There are 16 residues in the CDR3. The germline V gene has CDR1 KGHDR and CDR2 SFDVKD. V lost 7 bases to trimming and J lost 2 bases, with 16 bases between them.

The gene calls are TRBV29-1 and TRBJ2-5, with a tentative D call TRBD1 (6 bases). The CDR3 consists of 12 residues. Trimming took 4 bases from V and 5 from J, leaving 11 bases between them. Germline V gene lookup returns CDR1 SQVTM and CDR2 ANQGSEA. In nucleotides, the CDR3 is TGCAGCGTTGGGGGGCCTCTTGAGACCCAGTACTTC. Its protein is CSVGGPLETQYF. The full variable domain, with the rest looked up from reference TRBV29-1 and TRBJ2-5, is SAVISQKPSRDICQRGTSLTIQCQVDSQVTMMFWYRQQPGQSLTLIATANQGSEATYESGFVIDKFPISRPNLTFSTLTVSNMSPEDSSIYLCSVGGPLETQYFGPGTRLLVL.

The rearrangement uses TRBV4-2 and TRBJ2-1, with TRBD1 as a possible D gene (6 bases). Germline-derived CDR1 and CDR2 are LGHNA and YNFKEQ. The CDR3 runs 17 residues. The V end lost 0 bases, the J end lost 7 bases, and 19 bases lay between the germline ends. The CDR3 DNA reads TGTGCCAGCAGCCAAGAAGGACGGCAGGGGACACAGAATGAGCAGTTCTTC. Encoded protein: CASSQEGRQGTQNEQFF.

The V gene is TRBV5-4, the J gene TRBJ2-5; D is possibly TRBD2 (6 bases). Trimming removed 4 bases at V and 1 base at J, with 17 bases between. The CDR3 has 16 residues. Germline V lookup: CDR1 SGHNT, CDR2 YYREEE (reference sequence). The CDR3 coding sequence is TGTGCCAGCAGCCCTATCTGGACCGGGGGCCAAGAGACCCAGTACTTC. Amino acids: CASSPIWTGGQETQYF.

The CDR3: CASFRDRDFHEQYF. DNA of the CDR3: TGTGCCAGCTTCCGGGACAGAGATTTTCATGAGCAGTACTTC. This chain uses TRBV2 with TRBJ2-7; 7 bases agree with TRBD1. V shed 8 bases, J shed 7 bases, and the junction held 14 bases outside the gene matches. The CDR3 has 14 residues. CDR1 and CDR2 from the germline V gene are SNHLY and FYNNEI. Full variable domain (remainder filled in from reference TRBV2 and TRBJ2-7): EPEVTQTPSHQVTQMGQEVILRCVPISNHLYFYWYRQILGQKVEFLVSFYNNEISEKSEIFDDQFSVERPDGSNFTLKIRSTKLEDSAMYFCASFRDRDFHEQYFGPGTRLTVT.

The chain joins TRBV5-4 to TRBJ1-2, with D tentatively TRBD1 (6 bases). The CDR3 length is 15 residues. Trimming removed 5 bases from V and 3 bases from J, with 17 bases in between. Germline V gene sequence: CDR1 SGHNT, CDR2 YYREEE (reference sequence). Here the CDR3 DNA reads TGTGCCAGCAGGAACAAGGAGAGGACAGACTATGGCTACACCTTC. It codes for CASRNKERTDYGYTF.

V gene TRBV13 combines with J gene TRBJ2-3; 13 nucleotides match TRBD2. Germline V gene sequence: CDR1 PRHDT, CDR2 FYEKMQ (reference sequence). The CDR3 has 18 amino acids. V dropped 0 bases and J dropped 4; count of bases not matched to a gene: 7. DNA for the CDR3: TGTGCCAGCAGCTTAGGGGGACTAGCGGGAATAGACTCAGATACGCAGTATTTT. This gives the protein CASSLGGLAGIDSDTQYF.

The chain combines TRBV28 with TRBJ2-7; D is uncertain. The CDR3 has 12 residues. Trimming took off 8 bases at V and 2 bases at J, with 10 bases between the two ends. Germline assignment: CDR1 MDHEN and CDR2 SYDVKM. CDR3 nucleotides: TGTGCCAGCTCACTACCCCCCTACGAGCAGTACTTC. This encodes CASSLPPYEQYF.

The rearrangement links TRBV4-3 to TRBJ1-6, with 10 nucleotides matching TRBD1. With 8 bases clipped from V and 14 bases from J, the junction kept 12 bases outside the gene matches. The CDR3 is made up of 14 amino acids. Germline V gives CDR1 LGHNA, CDR2 YSLEER. The CDR3 reads CASGTGALGGSLHF. The CDR3, as DNA: TGCGCCAGCGGGACAGGGGCCTTAGGGGGATCCCTCCACTTT.

The chain is built from TRBV21-1 and TRBJ2-7; the table's TRBD1 call for D was not verified on the DNA. TRBV21-1 is termed a pseudogene. CDR3 size: 16 residues. The CDR3 here is CASSKGGDRGRIEQYF. CDR3 in DNA: TGTGCCAGCAGCAAAGGAGGCGACAGGGGGAGGATCGAGCAGTACTTC.

V and J are TRBV10-3 and TRBJ2-5; D call uncertain. The CDR3 is 16 amino acids. CDR1 is ENHRY, CDR2 SYGVKD, per germline. Trimming removed 0 bases from V and 2 bases from J, with 13 bases in between. CDR3 protein: CAISESQDRNQETQYF. The CDR3 nucleotides read TGTGCCATCAGTGAGTCTCAGGACCGGAATCAAGAGACCCAGTACTTC.

The chain combines TRBV11-3 with TRBJ2-1; D not resolved. This CDR3 is built from 15 residues. CDR1 and CDR2 (germline): SGHNT, YENEEA. V lost 5 bases and J lost 6, with 17 bases in between. As DNA, the CDR3 is TGTGCCAGCAGCCCCCCTGCTGTGCCCACCAATGAGCAGTTCTTC. Its protein product is CASSPPAVPTNEQFF. Combining the CDR3 with reference TRBV11-3 and TRBJ2-1 gives the whole variable domain EAGVVQSPRYKIIEKKQPVAFWCNPISGHNTLYWYLQNLGQGPELLIRYENEEAVDDSQLPKDRFSAERLKGVDSTLKIQPAELGDSAVYLCASSPPAVPTNEQFFGPGTRLTVL.

In the case of this clone: One end of the junction fails to match germline, which may point to a read error. CDR3 nucleotide sequence: TGTGCCGCCAGCAGGTCCGGGACAGGGTTCAACGAGCAGTACTTC. It translates to CAASRSGTGFNEQYF. The chain combines TRBV15 with TRBJ2-7, with TRBD1 matching 9 bases. Per the germline V gene, CDR1 is LNHNV and CDR2 is YYDKDF (reference sequence). The CDR3 has 15 amino acids.

This clone was seen once. The chain combines TRBV7-8 with TRBJ1-4; D gene uncertain. This CDR3 is built from 13 residues. V lost 4 bases, J lost 3 bases, and 6 bases lay in between. In germline, CDR1 is SGHVS, CDR2 FQNEAQ. This CDR3 reads CASSSLANEKLFF. The CDR3 bases are TGTGCCAGCAGCTCCCTAGCTAATGAAAAACTGTTTTTT. The entire variable domain, with the rest obtained from reference TRBV7-8 and TRBJ1-4, is as follows: GAGVSQSPRYKVAKRGQDVALRCDPISGHVSLFWYQQALGQGPEFLTYFQNEAQLDKSGLPSDRFFAERPEGSVSTLKIQRTQQEDSAVYLCASSSLANEKLFFGSGTQLSVL.

The chain carries TRBV21-1 and TRBJ1-4. TRBV21-1 is termed a pseudogene. The CDR3 covers 12 residues. The CDR3 sequence is CASSKGSEKLFF. DNA for the CDR3: TGTGCCAGCAGCAAGGGGAGTGAAAAACTGTTTTTT.

The chain links TRBV4-2 to TRBJ1-4, with a tentative D call TRBD1 (5 bases). Trimming pared 4 bases from V and 0 bases from J, leaving 12 bases between. Germline loops: CDR1 LGHNA, CDR2 YNFKEQ. The CDR3 runs 16 residues. CDR3 protein: CASSLRDRATNEKLFF. In DNA form, the CDR3 reads TGTGCCAGCAGCCTCAGAGACAGAGCAACTAATGAAAAACTGTTTTTT.

The genes are TRBV7-8 and TRBJ2-2; maybe TRBD1 (5 bases). The CDR3 is 15 amino acids. Deletions cut 5 bases from V and 7 bases from J, with 17 bases between. Germline V gives CDR1 SGHVS, CDR2 FQNEAQ. CDR3 amino acids: CASSPRAGKDGELFF. For the CDR3, the DNA is TGTGCCAGCAGCCCCCGGGCAGGGAAGGACGGGGAGCTGTTTTTT. The whole variable domain, filled in from reference TRBV7-8 and TRBJ2-2, reads GAGVSQSPRYKVAKRGQDVALRCDPISGHVSLFWYQQALGQGPEFLTYFQNEAQLDKSGLPSDRFFAERPEGSVSTLKIQRTQQEDSAVYLCASSPRAGKDGELFFGEGSRLTVL.

This rearrangement joins TRBV29-1 to TRBJ1-1; a weak D match, TRBD1 (5 bases). The CDR3 sequence is 13 residues long. V gave up 0 bases and J gave up 5 bases, with 10 bases separating them. Germline V gene sequence: CDR1 SQVTM, CDR2 ANQGSEA. The CDR3 DNA follows: TGCAGCGTTGAAGATGGGGGTTGGACTGAAGCTTTCTTT. Translated: CSVEDGGWTEAFF.

Regarding this clone: One junction end disagrees with the germline gene, perhaps due to a read error. The chain uses TRBV7-7 and TRBJ1-3; D is unclear. Germline CDR1 is SSHAT and CDR2 is FNYEAQ (reference sequence). The CDR3 consists of 13 residues. CDR3 residues: CASSPGSGNTIYF. CDR3 in DNA: TGTGCTAGCAGCCCCGGGTCAGGAAACACCATATATTTT. Combining the CDR3 with reference TRBV7-7 and TRBJ1-3 gives the whole variable domain GAGVSQSPRYKVTKRGQDVTLRCDPISSHATLYWYQQALGQGPEFLTYFNYEAQPDKSGLPSDRFSAERPEGSISTLTIQRTEQRDSAMYRCASSPGSGNTIYFGEGSWLTVV.

J is TRBJ2-2 and V is TRBV4-1, with D perhaps given as TRBD1 or TRBD2 (5 bases each). Germline CDR1 reads MGHRA; CDR2 reads YSYEKL. This CDR3 is built from 16 residues. Trimming removed 0 bases at V and 2 bases at J, with 10 bases between. CDR3 protein: CASSQEVGTNTGELFF. The CDR3 DNA reads TGCGCCAGCAGCCAAGAGGTCGGGACCAACACCGGGGAGCTGTTTTTT.

The sample holds one count of this clone. This chain links TRBV5-4 with TRBJ2-7; D might be TRBD1 or TRBD2, each matching 6 bases. The germline gives CDR1 SGHNT, CDR2 YYREEE (reference sequence). The CDR3 runs 15 residues. The ends were cut back, 5 bases at V and 4 bases at J, with 19 bases in the middle. In DNA form, the CDR3 reads TGTGCCAGCAGTCACTCCGGGGGCCGTGGGTACGAGCAGTACTTC. It codes for CASSHSGGRGYEQYF.

V gene TRBV3-1 (or the pseudogene TRBV3-2) combines with J gene TRBJ2-7, with 9 positions matching TRBD1. The V gene's germline CDR1 is LGHDT and CDR2 YNNKEL (reference sequence). The junction had 10 bases not matched to a gene; V was cut back by 1 base and J by 6 bases. There are 16 residues in the CDR3. CDR3 region: CASSQGTGVRPCEQYF. The DNA for the CDR3 is TGTGCCAGCAGCCAAGGGACAGGGGTAAGGCCCTGCGAGCAGTACTTC.

The V and J genes are TRBV21-1 and TRBJ1-3; the table's D call TRBD1 went unverified against the DNA. TRBV21-1 is shown as a pseudogene. The CDR3 has 17 residues. The CDR3 nucleotides are TGTGCCAGCAGCAAAGAAACAGGGGAGGCCTCTGGAAACACCATATATTTT. It translates to CASSKETGEASGNTIYF.